Each of the 17 T cell receptor beta chains below was sequenced from the same sample in a study of control samples from healthy donors and cancer patients. Assay used: immunoSEQ multiplex PCR; TCRdb lists only in-frame clones, some missing. The sample has some 150,000 clones, roughly 94% seen once; the top ten hold 12% to 15%. Sequences were obtained from PBMCs. These receptors were obtained from a man in his fifties or sixties with colorectal cancer.

The chain uses TRBV6-6 and TRBJ1-5; unclear D gene. Trimming stripped 7 bases from V and 0 bases from J, with 7 bases between. The CDR3 has 13 amino acids. From germline, CDR1 is MNHNY and CDR2 SVGAGI (reference sequence). The CDR3 spells CASKVYSNQPQHF. For the CDR3, the DNA is TGTGCCAGCAAGGTCTATAGCAATCAGCCCCAGCATTTT.

The chain is built from TRBV11-2 and TRBJ2-1, with 8 bases identical to TRBD1. The V segment lost 1 base and the J segment 5 bases; nucleotides outside the gene matches: 4. The CDR3 has 15 residues. CDR1 is SGHAT, CDR2 FQNNGV, per germline. DNA for the CDR3: TGTGCCAGCAGCTTAGGACAGGGGTTTAACAATGAGCAGTTCTTC. Translated, it gives CASSLGQGFNNEQFF.

This chain joins TRBV5-6 and TRBJ1-6; TRBD1 might be the D (5 bases). V lost 2 bases to trimming and J lost 7 bases, with 10 bases between them. The CDR3 is 14 amino acids. From germline, CDR1 is SGHDT and CDR2 YYEEEE. The CDR3 loop reads CASSLRQRNSPLHF. The DNA of the CDR3 is TGTGCCAGCAGCTTAAGACAGAGAAATTCACCCCTCCACTTT.

The sample holds one count of this clone. The genes are TRBV5-1 and TRBJ1-3; D call uncertain. The CDR3 sequence is 15 residues long. V lost 5 bases and J 0 bases, leaving 12 bases between the germline ends. CDR1 and CDR2 from the germline V gene are SGHRS and YFSETQ. CDR3 bases: TGCGCCAGCAGGATCGCGACCGCCTCTGGAAACACCATATATTTT. It translates to CASRIATASGNTIYF. The full variable domain, with the rest looked up from reference TRBV5-1 and TRBJ1-3, is KAGVTQTPRYLIKTRGQQVTLSCSPISGHRSVSWYQQTPGQGLQFLFEYFSETQRNKGNFPGRFSGRQFSNSRSEMNVSTLELGDSALYLCASRIATASGNTIYFGEGSWLTVV.

The rearrangement joins TRBV12-3 or TRBV12-4 to TRBJ2-2; no firm D call. V lost 5 bases and J lost 6, with 10 bases in between. This CDR3 comprises 13 residues. The CDR3 nucleotides are TGTGCCAGCAGTCCTCTTATGGCCGGGGAGCTGTTTTTT. Translating it yields CASSPLMAGELFF.

A few counts support this clone. J is TRBJ1-5 and V is TRBV19, with 9 positions matching TRBD1. Germline V gene lookup returns CDR1 LNHDA and CDR2 SQIVND (reference sequence). With V trimmed by 10 bases and J by 0 bases, 16 bases remained unmatched. The length of the CDR3 is 18 residues. The CDR3 DNA follows: TGTGCCATTGGTCCGGGACAGGGAATACTTTATAGCAATCAGCCCCAGCATTTT. The encoded protein is CAIGPGQGILYSNQPQHF.

The rearrangement links TRBV19 to TRBJ2-3, with D uncertain. The length of the CDR3 is 13 residues. V lost 5 bases, J lost 2 bases, and 8 bases lay in between. CDR1 is LNHDA, CDR2 SQIVND, per germline (reference sequence). CDR3 bases: TGTGCCAGTAGTGGCCAGCTCACAGATACGCAGTATTTT. This sequence encodes CASSGQLTDTQYF. Drawing the rest from reference TRBV19 and TRBJ2-3, the complete variable domain is DGGITQSPKYLFRKEGQNVTLSCEQNLNHDAMYWYRQDPGQGLRLIYYSQIVNDFQKGDIAEGYSVSREKKESFPLTVTSAQKNPTAFYLCASSGQLTDTQYFGPGTRLTVL.

This rearrangement joins TRBV19 to TRBJ1-1; 8 nucleotides line up with TRBD1. The CDR3 length is 15 residues. Germline V lookup: CDR1 LNHDA, CDR2 SQIVND (reference sequence). Germline trimming cut 5 bases from V and 7 bases from J; bases unmatched to any gene: 12. The CDR3 protein is CASSAQDRVGHEAFF. In DNA, the CDR3 is TGTGCCAGTAGTGCCCAGGACAGGGTGGGCCATGAAGCTTTCTTT.

This chain connects TRBV18 to TRBJ2-1; possible D gene TRBD2, 6 bases. V was pared by 1 base and J by 8 bases, with 12 bases between. The CDR3 spans 14 residues. The germline CDR1 and CDR2 sequences are KGHSH and LQKENI. The CDR3 region is CASSPRLVRDEQFF. CDR3 DNA sequence: TGTGCCAGCTCACCACGACTAGTTCGAGATGAGCAGTTCTTC.

The chain links TRBV10-2 to TRBJ1-5; maybe TRBD1 (5 bases). The CDR3 runs 13 residues. Deletions cut 7 bases from V and 6 bases from J, with 13 bases between. CDR1 is WSHSY, CDR2 SAAADI, per germline. The CDR3 DNA follows: TGCGCCAGCATGGACCTCGGGGGTCAGCCCCAGCATTTT. This codes for CASMDLGGQPQHF.

V is TRBV5-4 and J is TRBJ2-7; no clear D. The CDR3 covers 12 residues. Deletions cut 0 bases from V and 4 bases from J, with 5 bases between. In germline, CDR1 is SGHNT, CDR2 YYREEE (reference sequence). CDR3 amino acids: CASSLDRYEQYF. The CDR3 DNA reads TGTGCCAGCAGCTTGGACCGGTACGAGCAGTACTTC. Filled out from reference TRBV5-4 and TRBJ2-7, the complete variable domain reads ETGVTQSPTHLIKTRGQQVTLRCSSQSGHNTVSWYQQALGQGPQFIFQYYREEENGRGNFPPRFSGLQFPNYSSELNVNALELDDSALYLCASSLDRYEQYFGPGTRLTVT.

The genes are TRBV18 and TRBJ2-7; TRBD2 might be the D (5 bases). Germline loops: CDR1 KGHSH, CDR2 LQKENI. Trimming removed 0 bases from V and 6 bases from J, with 21 bases in between. This CDR3 is 17 amino acids long. The CDR3 reads CASSPPGWVPGLSEQYF. CDR3 DNA sequence: TGTGCCAGCTCACCACCGGGGTGGGTTCCGGGGTTAAGCGAGCAGTACTTC.

The rearrangement links TRBV5-1 to TRBJ2-5; TRBD2 matches at 15 bases. The germline gives CDR1 SGHRS, CDR2 YFSETQ. V lost 3 bases, J lost 5 bases, and 5 bases stayed unmatched. This CDR3 is built from 16 residues. CDR3 DNA sequence: TGCGCCAGCAGCTCCGGACTAGCGGGGGGGCGGGAGACCCAGTACTTC. Translated, it gives CASSSGLAGGRETQYF.

The gene calls are TRBV9 and TRBJ1-5, with D tentatively TRBD1 (5 bases). The CDR3 has 13 amino acids. Per the germline V gene, CDR1 is SGDLS and CDR2 is YYNGEE. The V gene lost 1 base and the J gene lost 11 bases, with 13 bases spanning the gap. The CDR3 region has the DNA TGTGCCAGCAGCGTAACCCCCTCGGGGGCCCAGCATTTT. Residues: CASSVTPSGAQHF.

Regarding this clone: Mismatch with germline at one junction end may stem from a read error. The V gene is TRBV3-1 (or the pseudogene TRBV3-2), the J gene TRBJ1-2; D is perhaps TRBD1 (5 bases). This CDR3 has 14 residues. Germline V lookup: CDR1 LGHDT, CDR2 YNNKEL (reference sequence). CDR3 region: CARSPGGGPYGYTF. Here the CDR3 DNA reads TGTGCCCGCAGTCCGGGGGGGGGACCCTATGGCTACACCTTC.

The gene calls are TRBV19 and TRBJ2-7; D is unresolved. Germline V lookup: CDR1 LNHDA, CDR2 SQIVND (reference sequence). The CDR3 runs to 12 residues. Between the trimmed V and J ends, which lost 3 bases and 7 bases, there was a span of 10 bases. CDR3 loop: CASSISRQEQYF. The CDR3 nucleotides read TGTGCCAGTAGTATTTCTCGCCAAGAGCAGTACTTC.

The chain is built from TRBV13 and TRBJ2-2; no firm D call. The CDR3 is 14 residues long. Germline-derived CDR1 and CDR2 are PRHDT and FYEKMQ (reference sequence). V lost 6 bases and J lost 3, with 11 bases in between. In DNA form, the CDR3 reads TGTGCCAGCAGTAACGACGGAGACACCGGGGAGCTGTTTTTT. Its translation: CASSNDGDTGELFF.